The 21 T cell receptor beta chains listed next were all sequenced from one sample in a study of technical replicates of blood from several donors. Assay used: immunoSEQ multiplex PCR; TCRdb lists only in-frame clones, some missing. The sample lists tens of thousands of clones; around nine tenths were seen once. Material: T cells isolated from PBMCs. The receptor source for this set is a human donor in good health.

The genes are TRBV7-3 and TRBJ2-1, with 7 positions matching TRBD2. The germline CDR1 and CDR2 sequences are SGHTA and FQGTGA. The CDR3 has 16 residues. The J segment lost 3 bases and the V segment lost 1 base, leaving 6 bases of the junction unmatched. In nucleotides, the CDR3 is TGTGCCAGCAGCTTAAGCGGGGGAGAATTCTACAATGAGCAGTTCTTC. It translates to CASSLSGGEFYNEQFF.

This chain joins TRBV28 and TRBJ2-6; 7 bases are a match to TRBD1. Germline loops: CDR1 MDHEN, CDR2 SYDVKM. This CDR3 region has 18 residues. V was pared by 8 bases and J by 3 bases, with 16 bases of the junction left unmatched. As DNA, the CDR3 is TGTGCCAGCGGTGCTGCCACAGGGGTCCCCCTTGGGGCCAACGTCCTGACTTTC. It is translated as CASGAATGVPLGANVLTF.

This chain uses TRBV6-6 with TRBJ2-7, with 7 bases identical to TRBD1. The germline V gene encodes CDR1 MNHNY and CDR2 SVGAGI (reference sequence). With V trimmed by 1 base and J by 6 bases, 6 bases remained unmatched. The CDR3 spans 14 residues. For the CDR3, the DNA is TGTGCCAGCAGTTACTGGACAGGAGGCACCGAGCAGTACTTC. Translation: CASSYWTGGTEQYF.

This clone has just a few counts. V and J are TRBV4-1 and TRBJ2-7; 11 bases line up with TRBD2. The CDR3 covers 16 residues. V lost 6 bases to trimming and J lost 0 bases; unmatched junction nucleotides: 7. Per the germline V gene, CDR1 is MGHRA and CDR2 is YSYEKL. CDR3 coding DNA: TGCGCCAGCAGTCTCGAAGGGACTAGCGGCTCCTACGAGCAGTACTTC. Its translation is CASSLEGTSGSYEQYF.

The V call is TRBV15, the J call TRBJ1-1; D gene ambiguous. The germline CDR1 and CDR2 sequences are LNHNV and YYDKDF (reference sequence). This CDR3 has 12 residues. Trimming took off 2 bases at V and 3 bases at J, with 4 bases between the two ends. CDR3 in amino acids: CATSRRYTEAFF. The DNA for the CDR3 is TGTGCCACCAGCAGACGGTACACTGAAGCTTTCTTT.

This chain links TRBV5-1 with TRBJ2-5; 10 positions agree with TRBD1. Germline CDR1 SGHRS, CDR2 YFSETQ. The CDR3 is made up of 16 amino acids. The V and J ends lost 4 bases and 4 bases, in that order; junction bases with no gene match: 10. The DNA for the CDR3 is TGCGCCAGCAGCGCAGGGACAGGGGAATTTGGAGAGACCCAGTACTTC. Encoded protein: CASSAGTGEFGETQYF.

The J gene is TRBJ2-7, the V gene TRBV4-1; 11 bases map to TRBD1. Germline loops: CDR1 MGHRA, CDR2 YSYEKL. CDR3 length: 18 amino acids. Trimming at V came to 0 bases and at J to 7 bases, leaving 14 bases not matched to a gene. CDR3 in DNA: TGCGCCAGCAGCCAAGACCATCTGGGGGGACAGGGGGTGCGTGAGCAGTACTTC. It specifies CASSQDHLGGQGVREQYF.

The chain couples TRBV30 to TRBJ2-7; D might be TRBD2 (6 bases). Germline CDR1 GTSNPN, CDR2 SVGIG (reference sequence). The CDR3 has 14 residues. V was pared by 4 bases and J by 3 bases, with 16 bases between. This chain's CDR3 is CAWISRASVYEQYF. The CDR3 nucleotides read TGTGCCTGGATAAGTCGGGCTAGCGTCTACGAGCAGTACTTC.

The chain employs TRBV23-1 and TRBJ2-3, with TRBD2 as a possible D gene (5 bases). TRBV23-1 is noted as an ORF with a role that remains uncertain. V shed 3 bases and J shed 0 bases, with 16 bases lying between them. This CDR3 has 17 residues. The CDR3 region is CASSQAARRPSTDTQYF. The CDR3 DNA reads TGCGCCAGCAGTCAGGCCGCTAGGAGGCCTAGCACAGATACGCAGTATTTT.

The chain links TRBV5-1 to TRBJ2-3; maybe TRBD2 (6 bases). Germline V gives CDR1 SGHRS, CDR2 YFSETQ. With 6 bases removed from V and 4 bases from J, the gap between germline ends came to 24 bases. This CDR3 is built from 17 residues. CDR3 DNA sequence: TGCGCCAGCACTGAGGGGCCAGGCAGGGACTTTTCAGATACGCAGTATTTT. Protein sequence: CASTEGPGRDFSDTQYF.

The genes are TRBV5-6 and TRBJ2-2; 10 bases align to TRBD1. The V gene's germline CDR1 is SGHDT and CDR2 YYEEEE. The V segment lost 2 bases and the J segment 8 bases; nucleotides outside the gene matches: 9. This CDR3 has 16 residues. CDR3 protein: CASSLTGTGVVGELFF. The CDR3 region has the DNA TGTGCCAGCAGCTTAACCGGGACAGGGGTCGTTGGGGAGCTGTTTTTT. The entire variable domain, with the rest obtained from reference TRBV5-6 and TRBJ2-2, is as follows: DAGVTQSPTHLIKTRGQQVTLRCSPKSGHDTVSWYQQALGQGPQFIFQYYEEEERQRGNFPDRFSGHQFPNYSSELNVNALLLGDSALYLCASSLTGTGVVGELFFGEGSRLTVL.

This clone appeared once. The chain recombines TRBV6-5 with TRBJ2-5; D possibly corresponds to TRBD2 (6 bases). Germline lookup yields CDR1 MNHEY and CDR2 SVGAGI. This CDR3 is 14 amino acids long. Trimming pared 2 bases from V and 4 bases from J, leaving 11 bases between. The CDR3 sequence is CASSYSYGRETQYF. The CDR3 nucleotides are TGTGCCAGCAGTTACAGTTACGGGAGAGAGACCCAGTACTTC.

This clone appeared once. The chain joins TRBV27 to TRBJ2-7, with 10 positions matching TRBD1. The CDR3 is 14 residues long. CDR1 is MNHEY, CDR2 SMNVEV, per germline (reference sequence). Trimming at V came to 5 bases and at J to 3 bases, leaving 4 bases not matched to a gene. CDR3 sequence reads: CASSNRDRGYEQYF. In nucleotides, the CDR3 is TGTGCCAGCAGTAACCGGGACAGGGGCTACGAGCAGTACTTC.

The chain is built from TRBV27 and TRBJ2-7; unclear D gene. The V and J ends lost 10 bases and 7 bases respectively, with 14 bases between them. Germline CDR1 reads MNHEY; CDR2 reads SMNVEV (reference sequence). The CDR3 length is 11 residues. Written as DNA, the CDR3 is TGTGCCACAGCGAATGGTCTGGAGCAGTACTTC. It encodes CATANGLEQYF.

This clone was detected once. The genes are TRBV5-5 and TRBJ1-2, with 8 bases matching TRBD1. Germline V gene data show CDR1 as SGHKS and CDR2 as YYEKEE (reference sequence). The junction had 8 bases not matched to a gene; V was cut back by 4 bases and J by 3 bases. The CDR3 is 15 residues long. The CDR3 DNA reads as TGTGCCAGCAGCGCAGCCCAGGGGGCGGACTATGGCTACACCTTC. This translates into CASSAAQGADYGYTF.

The chain recombines TRBV14 with TRBJ1-3; 7 bases match TRBD1. V trimming: 0 bases; J trimming: 0 bases; junction bases outside the gene matches: 5. The CDR3 is 17 amino acids. Per germline, CDR1 SGHDN and CDR2 FVKESK. This CDR3 is CASSQDTGTDSGNTIYF. CDR3 coding DNA: TGTGCCAGCAGCCAAGATACCGGGACAGACTCTGGAAACACCATATATTTT.

The chain couples TRBV4-2 to TRBJ2-3; 10 nucleotides align to TRBD2. J gave up 1 base and V 3 bases, and 4 bases lay outside the gene matches. From germline, CDR1 is LGHNA and CDR2 YNFKEQ. The CDR3 extends over 16 amino acids. CDR3 region: CASSHPGLAGTDTQYF. Written as DNA, the CDR3 is TGTGCCAGCAGCCATCCCGGACTAGCGGGCACAGATACGCAGTATTTT.

This chain links TRBV28 with TRBJ2-3; 8 bases line up with TRBD1. V lost 6 bases to trimming and J lost 4 bases; unmatched junction nucleotides: 9. The CDR3 totals 15 residues. Germline CDR1 and CDR2: MDHEN and SYDVKM. The CDR3 coding sequence is TGTGCCAGCAGCTTCAGGGGGCGAATCGCAGATACGCAGTATTTT. This encodes CASSFRGRIADTQYF.

This rearrangement joins TRBV6-1 to TRBJ2-1; D may be TRBD2 (5 bases). The V and J ends lost 4 bases and 4 bases respectively, with 14 bases between them. CDR1 and CDR2 from the germline V gene are MNHNS and SASEGT. The CDR3 contains 15 residues. DNA of the CDR3: TGTGCCAGCAGTGCGAGGCGGACTCAATACAATGAGCAGTTCTTC. Amino acids: CASSARRTQYNEQFF.

This rearrangement joins TRBV6-5 to TRBJ1-3, with TRBD1 as a possible D gene (6 bases). With 6 bases removed from V and 0 bases from J, the gap between germline ends came to 12 bases. Germline assignment: CDR1 MNHEY and CDR2 SVGAGI. The CDR3 runs 15 residues. The CDR3 nucleotides read TGTGCCAGCAGACAGGGACCTCTCTCTGGAAACACCATATATTTT. Protein: CASRQGPLSGNTIYF.

CDR3 amino acids: CASSPHGTSGSGETQYF. The CDR3 nucleotides read TGTGCCAGCAGCCCCCACGGGACTAGCGGGAGCGGAGAGACCCAGTACTTC. The chain recombines TRBV7-9 with TRBJ2-5; 14 bases map to TRBD2. The V gene's germline CDR1 is SEHNR and CDR2 FQNEAQ (reference sequence). V lost 5 bases, J lost 4 bases, and 9 bases stayed unmatched. CDR3 length equals 17 residues.